This entry lists 10 T cell receptor beta chains sequenced from one sample in a study of T cell repertoires in cytomegalovirus infection. These receptors' antigens are unknown. TCRdb called the reads again in MiXCR, with one record for every CDR3 protein. Here the sample spans about 900,000 distinct CDR3 sequences, about 33% being singletons. The source material was cultured CD8+ T cells from PBMCs, sampled from culture after CMV antigen stimulation. Every receptor here comes from a human donor in good health (CMV status not recorded). Some clones in this sample may be carry-over from other donors' samples.

V is TRBV6-1 and J is TRBJ1-1, with TRBD1 as a possible D gene (6 bases). The V gene's germline CDR1 is MNHNS and CDR2 SASEGT. The CDR3 loop spans 16 amino acids. V was trimmed by 0 bases and J by 1 base, leaving 12 bases between them. This CDR3 reads CASSEARGGPNTEAFF. Written as DNA, the CDR3 is TGTGCCAGCAGTGAAGCGAGGGGGGGACCGAACACTGAAGCTTTCTTT.

About this clonotype itself: The junction departs from the called germline gene at one end, perhaps through a read error. The rearrangement uses TRBV4-1 and TRBJ2-7, with 10 bases matching TRBD2. The CDR3 has 14 residues. From germline, CDR1 is MGHRA and CDR2 YSYEKL. In nucleotides, the CDR3 is TGCACCAGCAGCCACCTAGCGGGGGCCTACGAGCAGTACTTC. Amino acids: CTSSHLAGAYEQYF.

In its sample, this clonotype was seen a few times. The chain links TRBV6-5 to TRBJ2-1; maybe TRBD1 (6 bases). The CDR3 length is 18 residues. Deletions cut 0 bases from V and 2 bases from J, with 17 bases between. CDR1 is MNHEY and CDR2 is SVGAGI in the germline V gene. CDR3 sequence: CASSYSHSRGATYNEQFF. The CDR3 nucleotides are TGTGCCAGCAGTTACTCCCATTCCAGGGGTGCGACCTACAATGAGCAGTTCTTC.

This clonotype was counted many times. Here the CDR3 reads CASSRLAGPNEQFF. The DNA for the CDR3 is TGTGCCAGCAGCCGACTAGCGGGGCCAAATGAGCAGTTCTTC. The V call is TRBV7-2, the J call TRBJ2-1, with TRBD2 matching 11 bases. The CDR3 contains 14 residues. V shed 5 bases, J shed 7 bases, and the junction held 4 bases outside the gene matches. Germline CDR1 and CDR2: SGHTA and FQGNSA.

This clonotype was observed a few times. The chain links TRBV7-2 to TRBJ2-2; TRBD1 is a possible D gene (6 bases). Between the trimmed V and J ends, which lost 1 base and 5 bases, there was a span of 17 bases. The CDR3 loop spans 17 amino acids. Germline-derived CDR1 and CDR2 are SGHTA and FQGNSA. The CDR3 is CASSLVGGSRGTGELFF. CDR3 in DNA: TGTGCCAGCAGCTTAGTAGGCGGATCCAGGGGAACCGGGGAGCTGTTTTTT.

This clonotype was detected once. The gene calls are TRBV15 and TRBJ2-7, with 7 bases matching TRBD2. V shed 3 bases and J 3 bases; nucleotides not matched to a gene: 8. CDR1 and CDR2 (germline): LNHNV, YYDKDF (reference sequence). The CDR3 contains 15 residues. The CDR3 DNA is TGTGCCACCAGCAGCCGGGGAGGGTTAAGCTACGAGCAGTACGTC. Its translation: CATSSRGGLSYEQYV.

The chain joins TRBV4-1 to TRBJ2-3, with D possibly TRBD2 on 6 matching bases. The V end was cut by 0 bases, the J end by 1 base, with 11 bases between. The CDR3 is 16 amino acids. Germline V gene lookup returns CDR1 MGHRA and CDR2 YSYEKL. The CDR3 spells CASSQDRGAGTDTQYF. In nucleotides, the CDR3 is TGCGCCAGCAGCCAAGATCGCGGGGCCGGCACAGATACGCAGTATTTT.

This clonotype has only a few counts. J is TRBJ1-1 and V is TRBV20-1; D is possibly TRBD1 (6 bases). Germline CDR1 DFQATT, CDR2 SNEGSKA (reference sequence). The CDR3 is 15 amino acids. V lost 0 bases, J lost 5 bases, and 16 bases lay in between. DNA of the CDR3: TGCAGTGCTAGAGATCTCGGGACAATCGATACTGAAGCTTTCTTT. It translates to CSARDLGTIDTEAFF.

This clonotype was found a few times. The CDR3 loop is CAIRTALAGTTDTQYF. The CDR3, as DNA: TGTGCCATCAGAACTGCACTAGCGGGGACGACAGATACGCAGTATTTT. This chain joins TRBV10-3 and TRBJ2-3; 10 nucleotides agree with TRBD2. The CDR3 runs to 16 residues. The V gene end was trimmed by 6 bases and the J gene end by 3 bases; junction bases not matched to a gene: 9. Germline loops: CDR1 ENHRY, CDR2 SYGVKD.

The chain is built from TRBV27 and TRBJ1-1; D is uncertain. Germline lookup yields CDR1 MNHEY and CDR2 SMNVEV (reference sequence). V was trimmed by 3 bases and J by 7 bases, leaving 15 bases between them. CDR3 length: 14 amino acids. The chain's CDR3 is CASSFLGNSIEAFF. CDR3 bases: TGTGCCAGCAGTTTTCTTGGTAACAGTATTGAAGCTTTCTTT.